Each of the 9 T cell receptor beta chains below was sequenced from the same sample in a study of human T cells and chemical hapten exposure. TCRdb reanalysed the RACE reads using MiXCR and keeps one entry per CDR3 protein. This sample yields a few hundred thousand distinct CDR3 sequences, of which about 6.3% are seen a single time; approximately 5.4% belongs to the top ten. Time point: patch test 2, 6 weeks after DPC sensitization. Treatment defined: therapeutic diphenylcyclopropenone sensitization with weekly scalp DPC. The specimen comprised whole blood, sampled in connection with sensitization to the hapten diphenylcyclopropenone (DPC). These TCRs come from a woman younger than 35 with alopecia areata. Some clones in this sample may be carry-over from other donors' samples.

This clonotype was recorded many times. V usage is TRBV5-1 and J usage is TRBJ1-2; D call uncertain. Trimming stripped 0 bases from V and 0 bases from J, with 21 bases between. The germline CDR1 and CDR2 sequences are SGHRS and YFSETQ. The CDR3 runs to 19 residues. The CDR3 reads CASSLEGSAGEDANYGYTF. Written as DNA, the CDR3 is TGCGCCAGCAGCTTGGAAGGTTCAGCTGGGGAGGATGCTAACTATGGCTACACCTTC.

There are many counts of this clonotype. The CDR3 sequence: CASNRAAQPQHF. The CDR3 DNA reads TGTGCCAGCAACAGGGCAGCTCAGCCCCAGCATTTT. The rearrangement uses TRBV6-2 or TRBV6-3 and TRBJ1-5; a weak D match, TRBD1 (6 bases). The germline CDR1 and CDR2 sequences are MNHEY and SVGEGT. The ends were cut back, 7 bases at V and 6 bases at J, with 10 bases in the middle. This CDR3 is built from 12 residues.

This clonotype was detected ten times or more. The CDR3 region is CASSLSGLVADTQYF. The CDR3 DNA reads TGTGCCAGCAGCTTATCCGGACTAGTGGCAGATACGCAGTATTTT. This chain links TRBV11-2 with TRBJ2-3, with 7 nucleotides matching TRBD2. The CDR3 loop spans 15 amino acids. Unmatched junction bases numbered 6, after V lost 2 bases and J lost 4 bases. Germline loops: CDR1 SGHAT, CDR2 FQNNGV.

There are many counts of this clonotype. V and J are TRBV12-3 or TRBV12-4 and TRBJ1-3, with D perhaps matching TRBD1 (6 bases). The CDR3 totals 15 residues. Trimming took off 5 bases at V and 0 bases at J, with 11 bases between the two ends. This chain's CDR3 is CASSAGTLSGNTIYF. CDR3 coding DNA: TGTGCCAGCAGTGCCGGGACACTCTCTGGAAACACCATATATTTT.

The sample holds many counts of this clonotype. V is TRBV7-9 and J is TRBJ2-7; the D is unclear. The V gene's germline CDR1 is SEHNR and CDR2 FQNEAQ (reference sequence). This CDR3 contains 13 residues. The germline V and J ends were trimmed by 2 bases and 1 base, with 6 bases remaining between them. The CDR3, as DNA: TGTGCCAGCAGCTTACCGGCGTCCTACGAGCAGTACTTC. Translating it yields CASSLPASYEQYF.

This clonotype was counted many times. V is TRBV27 and J is TRBJ1-5, with D hard to call. Germline V gives CDR1 MNHEY, CDR2 SMNVEV (reference sequence). V lost 2 bases, J lost 0 bases, and 8 bases lay in between. The CDR3 loop spans 15 amino acids. Here the CDR3 reads CASSLGSNSNQPQHF. The DNA of the CDR3 is TGTGCCAGCAGTTTAGGCAGTAATAGCAATCAGCCCCAGCATTTT.

This clonotype was recorded many times. V usage is TRBV29-1 and J usage is TRBJ1-1; 8 bases fit TRBD1. The CDR3 loop spans 13 amino acids. Germline trimming cut 6 bases from V and 3 bases from J; bases unmatched to any gene: 6. Germline V gives CDR1 SQVTM, CDR2 ANQGSEA. CDR3 DNA sequence: TGCAGCGTAGCTCAGGGGGCAGACACTGAAGCTTTCTTT. Encoded protein: CSVAQGADTEAFF.

This clonotype was seen ten or more times. This sequence joins TRBV20-1 and TRBJ1-4; a possible D gene is TRBD1 (5 bases). Trimming left V 0 bases short and J 1 base short, with 9 bases between. The CDR3 is 15 residues long. CDR1 and CDR2 (germline): DFQATT, SNEGSKA (reference sequence). The CDR3 loop is CSARDLGETNEKLFF. For the CDR3, the DNA is TGCAGTGCTAGAGATTTAGGGGAAACTAATGAAAAACTGTTTTTT.

This clonotype was counted a few times. The gene calls are TRBV9 and TRBJ1-1; D remains unclear. The ends were cut back, 7 bases at V and 0 bases at J, with 19 bases in the middle. The CDR3 loop spans 16 amino acids. The germline V gene has CDR1 SGDLS and CDR2 YYNGEE. The CDR3 is CASAPSSHQMNTEAFF. For the CDR3, the DNA is TGTGCCAGCGCCCCCAGCTCTCACCAGATGAACACTGAAGCTTTCTTT.